This TCR beta chain was obtained from a study of identical twins. This clonotype was seen more than once but under ten times. This CDR3 is 15 amino acids long. The V end was cut by 5 bases, the J end by 3 bases, with 17 bases between. MiXCR was run by TCRdb on the 5' RACE reads, yielding one entry per CDR3 protein. Of some 690,000 distinct CDR3 sequences listed, approximately 21% were seen once; the top ten hold roughly 4%. This sample was also put to use in a study of T cells expressing NK-cell markers.

The receptor was derived from a woman between 18 and 30 years old in good health. The source material was PBMCs. The chain uses TRBV12-3 or TRBV12-4 and TRBJ2-7, with D tentatively TRBD1 or TRBD2 (5 bases each). In nucleotides, the CDR3 is TGTGCCAGCAGTGCTGCCGGGACCTTGAACTACGAGCAGTACTTC. This codes for CASSAAGTLNYEQYF.